This record concerns one T cell receptor (beta chain) sequence. Its target is not known. The entry originates in a study of beta chain features in type 1 diabetes. The length of the CDR3 is 14 residues. Germline lookup yields CDR1 SGHAT and CDR2 FQNNGV. V lost 3 bases to trimming and J lost 3 bases, with 9 bases between them. Reverse transcription of all isolated RNA meant that expressed TCRB transcripts were sequenced. Using immunoSEQ multiplex PCR, the repertoire was profiled, and TCRdb retains in-frame clones only, with some absent. The sample carries some 160,000 clones, 8% to 9.5% recorded once. Overall study findings and caveats: Type 1 diabetes patients had moderately but significantly shorter TCRB CDR3s in all four CD4+ subsets.

Sequenced material: central memory CD4+ T cells from blood. This TCR came from a woman in her late teens or twenties with type 1 diabetes. The chain employs TRBV11-2 and TRBJ2-1, with D tentatively TRBD2 (5 bases). The CDR3 bases are TGTGCCAGCAGCTTCGCTACTAGCTACAATGAGCAGTTCTTC. Translation: CASSFATSYNEQFF.